A single sample gave rise to the 23 T cell receptor beta chains below, sequenced in a study of radiation and T cells in renal cell carcinoma. Clones were sequenced by immunoSEQ multiplex PCR, and TCRdb holds only the in-frame ones, with some missing. The sample includes about 3,900 clones, approximately 80% of them seen just once. Indicated treatment: treatment-naive control, cytoreductive nephrectomy. This sample comprised tumor tissue, obtained from a patient whose treatment was nephrectomy without radiotherapy. The origin of the receptors is a man aged 50 to 60 with renal cell carcinoma.

This chain uses TRBV29-1 with TRBJ1-5; unclear D gene. The CDR3 loop spans 13 amino acids. V was pared by 5 bases and J by 2 bases, with 10 bases between. Germline V lookup: CDR1 SQVTM, CDR2 ANQGSEA. This chain's CDR3 is CSVQAEGNQPQHF. The CDR3 DNA reads TGCAGCGTTCAGGCAGAGGGCAATCAGCCCCAGCATTTT.

A remark on this clone: One end of the junction varies from germline; a read error may be responsible. This chain joins TRBV7-7 and TRBJ2-5; no firm D call. Germline CDR1 is SSHAT and CDR2 is FNYEAQ (reference sequence). The CDR3 consists of 13 residues. Written as DNA, the CDR3 is TGTGCTAGCAGCACCCAGTTGGGGAAGACCCAGTACTTC. Translating gives CASSTQLGKTQYF.

This clone was seen once. This chain joins TRBV28 and TRBJ2-3; TRBD2 might be the D (7 bases). Trimming removed 7 bases at V and 6 bases at J, with 20 bases between. This CDR3 contains 15 residues. Germline-derived CDR1 and CDR2 are MDHEN and SYDVKM. CDR3 DNA sequence: TGTGCCAGCACCCCTAGGGGGGGTATTAAGGATACGCAGTATTTT. Its translation is CASTPRGGIKDTQYF.

This rearrangement joins TRBV7-8 to TRBJ2-1; D is ambiguous. Germline V CDR1 and CDR2: SGHVS, FQNEAQ. The CDR3 covers 12 residues. With 5 bases removed from V and 4 bases from J, the gap between germline ends came to 6 bases. CDR3 loop: CASSLGYNEQFF. CDR3 in DNA: TGTGCCAGCAGCCTAGGGTACAATGAGCAGTTCTTC.

This clone is classed as large. The V and J genes are TRBV5-1 and TRBJ2-7; a weak D match, TRBD1 (5 bases). Germline V gene lookup returns CDR1 SGHRS and CDR2 YFSETQ. CDR3 length: 15 residues. The germline V and J ends were trimmed by 0 bases and 2 bases, with 12 bases remaining between them. The CDR3 bases are TGCGCCAGCAGCTTGGTGGTCGGACAAACCTACGAGCAGTACTTC. Translated, it gives CASSLVVGQTYEQYF.

The CDR3 is CASSQPGQGAGQYF. For the CDR3, the DNA is TGCGCCAGCAGCCAACCGGGACAGGGGGCTGGCCAGTACTTC. The chain recombines TRBV4-1 with TRBJ2-7, with TRBD1 matching over 12 bases. J gave up 10 bases and V 2 bases, and 6 bases lay outside the gene matches. CDR1 is MGHRA, CDR2 YSYEKL, per germline. The CDR3 contains 14 residues.

The gene calls are TRBV6-5 and TRBJ1-2; a weak D match, TRBD1 (5 bases). With 4 bases removed from V and 2 bases from J, the gap between germline ends came to 14 bases. CDR3 length equals 15 residues. CDR1 is MNHEY, CDR2 SVGAGI, per germline. CDR3 DNA: TGTGCCAGCAGTTTTCAGGGTCCCCAAAACTATGGCTACACCTTC. Amino acid sequence: CASSFQGPQNYGYTF.

In this sample, this clone turned up once. One junction end does not reproduce the germline sequence, and a read error may be involved. This CDR3 is also generated by other DNA sequences in the sample. This rearrangement joins TRBV7-6 to TRBJ1-1; D ambiguous. Germline CDR1 is SGHVS and CDR2 is FNYEAQ. The CDR3 covers 18 residues. The chain's CDR3 is CASSLVSPASPMNTEAFF. The CDR3 coding sequence is TGCGCCAGCAGCTTAGTCAGTCCAGCCAGTCCGATGAACACTGAAGCTTTCTTT.

Here the CDR3 DNA reads TGCGCCAGCAGCTTGCCCGGGACTAGCGGTCACACCGGGGAGCTGTTTTTT. It is translated as CASSLPGTSGHTGELFF. The chain is built from TRBV5-1 and TRBJ2-2, with TRBD2 matching 11 bases. The V gene end was trimmed by 1 base and the J gene end by 3 bases; junction bases not matched to a gene: 5. The CDR3 has 17 residues. CDR1 is SGHRS, CDR2 YFSETQ, per germline.

The V and J genes are TRBV5-6 and TRBJ2-3; no definite D call. The CDR3 is 14 amino acids. Germline-derived CDR1 and CDR2 are SGHDT and YYEEEE. V was pared by 3 bases and J by 2 bases, with 10 bases between. CDR3 DNA sequence: TGTGCCAGCAGCTCAGGACCGGTCACAGATACGCAGTATTTT. Residues: CASSSGPVTDTQYF.

The rearrangement links TRBV29-1 to TRBJ1-1; D ambiguous. This CDR3 contains 12 residues. V lost 6 bases and J 6 bases, leaving 14 bases between the germline ends. Germline V lookup: CDR1 SQVTM, CDR2 ANQGSEA. This CDR3 is CSVLKTTAEAFF. The CDR3 DNA follows: TGCAGCGTCCTCAAGACAACGGCTGAAGCTTTCTTT.

The chain carries TRBV28 and TRBJ2-7; D might be TRBD2 (5 bases). With 7 bases removed from V and 7 bases from J, the gap between germline ends came to 5 bases. CDR3 length equals 9 residues. Germline V gene data show CDR1 as MDHEN and CDR2 as SYDVKM. CDR3 bases: TGTGCCAGCACGGGGGAGCAGTACTTC. It specifies CASTGEQYF.

The chain links TRBV10-3 to TRBJ2-7; a possible D gene is TRBD2 (6 bases). CDR1 is ENHRY and CDR2 is SYGVKD in the germline V gene. There are 15 residues in the CDR3. Trimming pared 2 bases from V and 9 bases from J, leaving 20 bases between. CDR3 amino acids: CAISEETGVLVGQYF. CDR3 nucleotide sequence: TGTGCCATCAGTGAGGAGACGGGAGTCCTCGTGGGGCAGTACTTC.

The chain carries TRBV7-8 and TRBJ2-1, with D possibly matching TRBD2 (5 bases). Germline-derived CDR1 and CDR2 are SGHVS and FQNEAQ. Trimming removed 5 bases at V and 7 bases at J, with 24 bases between. The CDR3 consists of 17 residues. The CDR3 nucleotides are TGTGCCAGCAGCACAGCACCCGACTACGAGTCCCCTAATGAGCAGTTCTTC. This translates into CASSTAPDYESPNEQFF.

The chain is built from TRBV9 and TRBJ1-3, with a weak D call TRBD1 (5 bases). From germline, CDR1 is SGDLS and CDR2 YYNGEE. The CDR3 runs 15 residues. V lost 4 bases, J lost 2 bases, and 13 bases lay in between. The CDR3 DNA is TGTGCCAGCAGCCCCGGCAGGGTTGCTGGAAACACCATATATTTT. It codes for CASSPGRVAGNTIYF.

This clone occurred a few times. This chain links TRBV18 with TRBJ2-1, with 12 bases fitting TRBD2. The ends lost 10 bases at V and 8 bases at J; junction bases unmatched: 27. Germline V lookup: CDR1 KGHSH, CDR2 LQKENI. There are 20 residues in the CDR3. CDR3 protein: CATMKWRTSGAKGVADEQFF. The CDR3 DNA is TGTGCCACCATGAAGTGGAGGACTAGCGGGGCGAAAGGGGTCGCGGATGAGCAGTTCTTC.

V gene TRBV7-6 combines with J gene TRBJ2-1; TRBD1 might be the D (8 bases). CDR3 size: 15 residues. Germline CDR1 reads SGHVS; CDR2 reads FNYEAQ. V shed 2 bases and J shed 7 bases, with 15 bases lying between them. The CDR3 nucleotides read TGTGCCAGCAGCTTATTTGGACAGGGAGGGAATGAGCAGTTCTTC. It codes for CASSLFGQGGNEQFF.

This sequence joins TRBV7-2 and TRBJ2-3; the match to TRBD2 covers 14 bases. CDR3 size: 19 residues. V was pared by 3 bases and J by 0 bases, with 8 bases of the junction left unmatched. Germline V gene data show CDR1 as SGHTA and CDR2 as FQGNSA. CDR3 nucleotide sequence: TGTGCCAGCAGCTTCGGTAGACTAGCGGGAGGGGGAAGCACAGATACGCAGTATTTT. It specifies CASSFGRLAGGGSTDTQYF.

The chain is built from TRBV19 and TRBJ2-5; 8 positions agree with TRBD1. The trim removed 3 bases at V and 7 bases at J, leaving 4 bases unmatched. Per germline, CDR1 LNHDA and CDR2 SQIVND (reference sequence). CDR3 length: 13 amino acids. This CDR3 is CASSIQGAGTQYF. The CDR3 coding sequence is TGTGCCAGTAGTATCCAGGGGGCAGGGACCCAGTACTTC.

The chain is built from TRBV19 and TRBJ2-7, with D perhaps matching TRBD2 (6 bases). From germline, CDR1 is LNHDA and CDR2 SQIVND (reference sequence). The CDR3 length is 15 residues. Between the trimmed V and J ends, which lost 5 bases and 3 bases, there was a span of 17 bases. This CDR3 is CASSEWRDGFYEQYF. CDR3 nucleotides: TGTGCCAGTAGTGAATGGAGGGATGGTTTCTACGAGCAGTACTTC.

The J gene is TRBJ1-2, the V gene TRBV6-4, with 9 bases lining up with TRBD1. The germline gives CDR1 MRHNA, CDR2 SNTAGT. There are 15 residues in the CDR3. With V trimmed by 2 bases and J by 8 bases, 9 bases remained unmatched. The CDR3 DNA reads TGTGCCAGCAGTGACACCGGACAGGGGACACGCGGCTACACCTTC. This encodes CASSDTGQGTRGYTF.

CDR3 in amino acids: CASSPLGGLAGAGEQFF. The CDR3 nucleotides read TGTGCCAGCAGTCCCCTGGGGGGGCTAGCGGGAGCAGGTGAGCAGTTCTTC. The chain combines TRBV2 with TRBJ2-1; 10 bases agree with TRBD2. Germline-derived CDR1 and CDR2 are SNHLY and FYNNEI. After removal of 5 bases from V and 9 bases from J, the junction contained 16 bases not matched to a gene. The CDR3 runs to 17 residues.

The chain recombines TRBV28 with TRBJ2-1; 10 bases agree with TRBD2. CDR3 size: 17 residues. Germline CDR1 is MDHEN and CDR2 is SYDVKM. J gave up 5 bases and V 7 bases, and 14 bases lay outside the gene matches. The CDR3 region has the DNA TGTGCCAGCACCACCGCCTTGCGACTAGCGGGCCACAATGAGCAGTTCTTC. Translating gives CASTTALRLAGHNEQFF. Variable domain in full (rest from reference TRBV28 and TRBJ2-1): DVKVTQSSRYLVKRTGEKVFLECVQDMDHENMFWYRQDPGLGLRLIYFSYDVKMKEKGDIPEGYSVSREKKERFSLILESASTNQTSMYLCASTTALRLAGHNEQFFGPGTRLTVL.